This record concerns one T cell receptor beta chain sequence. Antigen: not known. The use of genomic DNA as template underpinned the TCR beta VDJ and CDR3 profiling. TCRdb re-analysed the reads in MiXCR, keeping a single row per CDR3 protein. The data contain around 210,000 distinct CDR3 sequences, 50% to 70% of them singletons. Patients chosen for sequencing had shown CD8+CD57+ cell expansion by flow cytometry. Therapy had not been given to patients before blood sampling. With 0 bases clipped from V and 6 bases from J, the junction kept 8 bases outside the gene matches. This CDR3 region has 15 residues. Germline assignment: CDR1 LNHNV and CDR2 YYDKDF (reference sequence). The data derive from a study of CD8+CD57+ T cells in acquired aplastic anemia. Study as a whole: Recorded DNA amounts for sorted CD4+ and CD8+ cells had an average of approximately 3 ug. Study-wide results and caveats: Both patients and controls carried the same twenty-nine CD8+ CDR3 sequences. Patients and controls had CD8+ Simpson's diversity values that were not significantly distinct.

Sample: sorted CD4+, CD8+, or CD8+CD57+ T cells (not recorded which) from PBMCs. This sequence originates from a human donor with aplastic anemia. The chain links TRBV15 to TRBJ2-7; TRBD1 agrees at 7 bases. CDR3 amino acids: CATSREVTGDFEQYF. The CDR3 DNA reads as TGTGCCACCAGCAGAGAGGTCACAGGGGATTTCGAGCAGTACTTC.